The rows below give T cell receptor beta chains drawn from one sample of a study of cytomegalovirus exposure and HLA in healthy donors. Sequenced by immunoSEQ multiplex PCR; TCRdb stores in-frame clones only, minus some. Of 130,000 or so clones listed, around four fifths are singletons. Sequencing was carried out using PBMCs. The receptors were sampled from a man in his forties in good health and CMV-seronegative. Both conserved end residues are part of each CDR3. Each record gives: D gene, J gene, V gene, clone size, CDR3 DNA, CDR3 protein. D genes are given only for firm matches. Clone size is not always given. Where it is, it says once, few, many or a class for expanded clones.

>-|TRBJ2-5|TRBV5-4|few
TGTGCCAGCAGCTTGGCGACTCTGGGGCCAAGGCCAGAGACCCAGTACTTC
CASSLATLGPRPETQYF
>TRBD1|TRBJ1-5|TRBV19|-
TGTGCCAGTAGCACACCGGGACAGGGGGTACGTCAGCCCCAGCATTTT
CASSTPGQGVRQPQHF
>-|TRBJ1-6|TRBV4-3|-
TGCGCCAGCAGCCAAGATACACAGAACTATAATTCACCCCTCCACTTT
CASSQDTQNYNSPLHF
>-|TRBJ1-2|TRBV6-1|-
TGTGCCAGCAGTGAAGCTACGGGGTATGGCTACACCTTC
CASSEATGYGYTF
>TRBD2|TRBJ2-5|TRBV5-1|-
TGCGCCAGCAGCGACCGGACTAGCGGGGGAGGGGAGACCCAGTACTTC
CASSDRTSGGGETQYF
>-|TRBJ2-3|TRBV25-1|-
TGTGCCAGCAGTGGGGACAACACAGATACGCAGTATTTT
CASSGDNTDTQYF
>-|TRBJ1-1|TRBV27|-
TGTGCCAGCAGTTACAGGCTGAACACTGAAGCTTTCTTT
CASSYRLNTEAFF
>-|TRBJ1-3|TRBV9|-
TGTGCCAGCAGCGCCCTGGGGAGCTCTGGAAACACCATATATTTT
CASSALGSSGNTIYF
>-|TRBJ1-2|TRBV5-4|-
TGTGCCAGCAGCCCGCATGGAAGCCTGTCAGGCTATGGCTACACCTTC
CASSPHGSLSGYGYTF
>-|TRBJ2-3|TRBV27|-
TGTGCCAGCAGTTGGGGCGGGGGCACAGATACGCAGTATTTT
CASSWGGGTDTQYF
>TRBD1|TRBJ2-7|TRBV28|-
TGTGCCAGCAGCCGGACAGGGAGGCTCTACGAGCAGTACTTC
CASSRTGRLYEQYF
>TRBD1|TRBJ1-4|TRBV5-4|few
TGTGCCAGCAGCTCGGACAGGCGGGATGAAAAACTGTTTTTT
CASSSDRRDEKLFF
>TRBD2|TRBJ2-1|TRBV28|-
TGTGCCAGCAACCGACTAGCGGGAGACAATGAGCAGTTCTTC
CASNRLAGDNEQFF
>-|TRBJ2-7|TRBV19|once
TGTGCCAGTAGTATAATCGGTTCCTACGAGCAGTACTTC
CASSIIGSYEQYF
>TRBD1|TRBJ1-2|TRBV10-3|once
TGTGCCATCAGGGGGGCGGGACAGGACTATGGCTACACCTTC
CAIRGAGQDYGYTF
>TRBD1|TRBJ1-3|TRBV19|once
TGTGCCAGCGGGACAGGGTTAAAAGTGGCATCGCGAAACACCATATATTTT
CASGTGLKVASRNTIYF
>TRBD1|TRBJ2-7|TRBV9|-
TGTGCCAGCAGCGATGGACAGGGCAACGAGCAGTACTTC
CASSDGQGNEQYF
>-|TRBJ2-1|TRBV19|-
TGTGCCAGTAGTATAGACAGGGGCAATGAGCAGTTCTTC
CASSIDRGNEQFF
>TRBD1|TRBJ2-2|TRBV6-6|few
TGTGCCAGCAGAGGACAGGCGGGCGGGGAGCTGTTTTTT
CASRGQAGGELFF
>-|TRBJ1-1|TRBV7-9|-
TGTGCCAGCAGCTTAGCCCAGGGTATGAACACTGAAGCTTTCTTT
CASSLAQGMNTEAFF
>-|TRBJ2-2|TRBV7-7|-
TGTGCTACCGGGGAGGCAGCGAACACCGGGGAGCTGTTTTTT
CATGEAANTGELFF
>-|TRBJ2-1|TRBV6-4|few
TGTGCCAGCAGTGACTCGAGGGGGAGGGCCTCAGATGAGCAGTTCTTC
CASSDSRGRASDEQFF